This TCR beta chain emerged from a study of early T cells in non-severe SARS-CoV-2 infection. Study summary: Bulk RNA from unsorted whole blood was sequenced; chains were unpaired.

This clonotype was seen only a few times. The antigen remains undetermined. Individually, cDNA molecules had unique molecular identifiers attached to them. TCRdb re-analysed the 5' RACE reads in MiXCR, keeping a single row per CDR3 protein. The profile covers tens of thousands of distinct CDR3 sequences, with roughly an eighth appearing a single time and over 3% taken by the ten largest. Trimming removed 1 base from V and 6 bases from J, with 17 bases in between. Per germline, CDR1 SGHKS and CDR2 YYEKEE (reference sequence). The CDR3 is 16 amino acids. Study-level findings and limits: VDJdb matching, biased toward anti-spike CD8 responses, missed private and CD4 specificities.

This TCR came from an adult who was a healthcare worker with PCR-confirmed SARS-CoV-2 infection or an uninfected control (not recorded which). Sequences were obtained from whole blood. This chain connects TRBV5-5 to TRBJ1-5, with D perhaps matching TRBD1 (5 bases). DNA of the CDR3: TGTGCCAGCAGCTTGTTGATAGGGGAAAGGATTCAGCCCCAGCATTTT. The encoded protein is CASSLLIGERIQPQHF.